This TCR beta chain was identified in a study of T cell repertoires in cytomegalovirus infection. MiXCR was run by TCRdb on the reads, yielding one entry per CDR3 protein. The sample has 560,000 or so distinct CDR3 sequences, 15% to 20% seen once; the top ten hold more than 20%. Trimming shortened V by 2 bases and J by 0 bases, and 13 bases separated the two germline ends. CDR1 MGHRA and CDR2 YSYEKL come from the germline V gene. The CDR3 has 16 amino acids. Sequencing was carried out using CD8+ T cells from PBMCs. The clonotype comes from a human donor in good health (CMV status not recorded). Some clones in this sample may be carry-over from other donors' samples. The gene calls are TRBV4-1 and TRBJ1-1; unclear D gene. DNA for the CDR3: TGCGCCAGCAGCCAACTCCTTGTCTTCATGAACACTGAAGCTTTCTTT. Translated, it gives CASSQLLVFMNTEAFF.